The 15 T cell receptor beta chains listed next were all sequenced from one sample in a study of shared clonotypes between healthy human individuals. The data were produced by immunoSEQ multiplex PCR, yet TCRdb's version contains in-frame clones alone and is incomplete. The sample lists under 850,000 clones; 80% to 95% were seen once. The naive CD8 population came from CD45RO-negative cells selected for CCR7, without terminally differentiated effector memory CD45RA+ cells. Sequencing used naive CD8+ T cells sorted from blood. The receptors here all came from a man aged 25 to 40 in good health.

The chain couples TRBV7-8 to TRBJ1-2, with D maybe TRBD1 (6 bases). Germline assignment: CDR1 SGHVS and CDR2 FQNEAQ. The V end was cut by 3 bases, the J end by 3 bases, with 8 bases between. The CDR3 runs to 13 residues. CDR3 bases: TGTGCCAGCAGCTTCGGGGGCGACTATGGCTACACCTTC. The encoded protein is CASSFGGDYGYTF.

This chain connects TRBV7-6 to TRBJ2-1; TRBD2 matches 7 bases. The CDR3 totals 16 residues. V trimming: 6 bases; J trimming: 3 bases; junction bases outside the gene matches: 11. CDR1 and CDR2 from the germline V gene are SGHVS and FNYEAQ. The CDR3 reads CASSHAILASYNEQFF. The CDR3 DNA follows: TGTGCCAGCAGTCATGCAATACTAGCGAGCTACAATGAGCAGTTCTTC.

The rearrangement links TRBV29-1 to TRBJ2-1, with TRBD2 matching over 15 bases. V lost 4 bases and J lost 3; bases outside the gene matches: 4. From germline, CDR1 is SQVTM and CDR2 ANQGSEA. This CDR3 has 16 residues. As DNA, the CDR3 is TGCAGCGTTGGGGGACTAGCGGGAGGACACTACAATGAGCAGTTCTTC. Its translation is CSVGGLAGGHYNEQFF.

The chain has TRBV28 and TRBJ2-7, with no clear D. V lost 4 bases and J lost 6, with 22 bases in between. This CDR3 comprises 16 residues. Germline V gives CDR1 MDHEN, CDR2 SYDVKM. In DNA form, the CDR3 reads TGTGCCAGCAGTTACCGTTTTGACACCTCCCCCGTCGAGCAGTACTTC. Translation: CASSYRFDTSPVEQYF.

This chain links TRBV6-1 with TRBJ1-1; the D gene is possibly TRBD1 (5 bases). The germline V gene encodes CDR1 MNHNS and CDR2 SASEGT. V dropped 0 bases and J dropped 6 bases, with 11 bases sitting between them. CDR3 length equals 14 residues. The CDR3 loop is CASSEASGWAEAFF. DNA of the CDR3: TGTGCCAGCAGTGAAGCGTCAGGGTGGGCTGAAGCTTTCTTT.

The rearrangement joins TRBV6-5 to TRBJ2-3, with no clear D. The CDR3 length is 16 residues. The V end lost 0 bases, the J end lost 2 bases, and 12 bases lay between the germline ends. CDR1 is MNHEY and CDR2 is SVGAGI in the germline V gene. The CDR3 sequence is CASSYSQRHNTDTQYF. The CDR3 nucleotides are TGTGCCAGCAGTTACTCACAGCGCCATAACACAGATACGCAGTATTTT.

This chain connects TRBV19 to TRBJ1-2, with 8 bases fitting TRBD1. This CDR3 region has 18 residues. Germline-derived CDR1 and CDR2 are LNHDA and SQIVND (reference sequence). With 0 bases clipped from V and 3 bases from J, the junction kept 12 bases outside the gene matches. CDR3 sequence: CASSIDLSAGGAHYGYTF. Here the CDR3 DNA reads TGTGCCAGTAGTATAGATCTCTCCGCAGGGGGCGCCCACTATGGCTACACCTTC.

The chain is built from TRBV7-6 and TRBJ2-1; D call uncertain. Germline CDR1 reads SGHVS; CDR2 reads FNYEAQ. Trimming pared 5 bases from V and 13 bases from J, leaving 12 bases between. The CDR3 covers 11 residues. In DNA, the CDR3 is TGTGCCAGCAGCCGCAGCCTCCAACAGTTCTTC. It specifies CASSRSLQQFF.

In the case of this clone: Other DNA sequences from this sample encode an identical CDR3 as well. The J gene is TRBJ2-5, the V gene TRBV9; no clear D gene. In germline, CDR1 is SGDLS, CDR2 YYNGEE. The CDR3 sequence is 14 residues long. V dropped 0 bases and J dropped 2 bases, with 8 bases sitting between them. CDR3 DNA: TGTGCCAGCAGCGTAGAAGGGTTACAAGAGACCCAGTACTTC. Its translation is CASSVEGLQETQYF. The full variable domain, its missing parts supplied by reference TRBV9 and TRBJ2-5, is DSGVTQTPKHLITATGQRVTLRCSPRSGDLSVYWYQQSLDQGLQFLIQYYNGEERAKGNILERFSAQQFPDLHSELNLSSLELGDSALYFCASSVEGLQETQYFGPGTRLLVL.

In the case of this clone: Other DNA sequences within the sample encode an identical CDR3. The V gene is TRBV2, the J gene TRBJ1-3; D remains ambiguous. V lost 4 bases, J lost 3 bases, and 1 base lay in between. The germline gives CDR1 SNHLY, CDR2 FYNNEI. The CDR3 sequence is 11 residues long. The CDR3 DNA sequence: TGTGCCAGCAGTGTTGGAAACACCATATATTTT. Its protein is CASSVGNTIYF.

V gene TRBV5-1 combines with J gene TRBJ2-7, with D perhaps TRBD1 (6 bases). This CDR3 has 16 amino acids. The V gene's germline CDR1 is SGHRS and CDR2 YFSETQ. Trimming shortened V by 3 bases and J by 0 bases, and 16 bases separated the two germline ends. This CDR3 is CASSSTTGMSSYEQYF. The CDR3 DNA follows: TGCGCCAGCAGCTCCACTACAGGGATGAGCTCCTACGAGCAGTACTTC.

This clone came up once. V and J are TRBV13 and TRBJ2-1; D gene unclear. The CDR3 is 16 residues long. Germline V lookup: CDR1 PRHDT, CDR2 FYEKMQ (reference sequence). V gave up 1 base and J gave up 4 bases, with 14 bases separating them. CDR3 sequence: CASSLEGGNEYNEQFF. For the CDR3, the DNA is TGTGCCAGCAGCTTAGAGGGTGGGAACGAGTACAATGAGCAGTTCTTC.

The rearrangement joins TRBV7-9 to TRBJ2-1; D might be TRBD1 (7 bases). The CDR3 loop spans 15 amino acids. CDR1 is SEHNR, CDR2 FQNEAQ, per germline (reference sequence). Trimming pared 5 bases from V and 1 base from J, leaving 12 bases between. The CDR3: CASSRGDRSYNEQFF. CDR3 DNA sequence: TGTGCCAGCAGCCGCGGGGACAGATCCTACAATGAGCAGTTCTTC.

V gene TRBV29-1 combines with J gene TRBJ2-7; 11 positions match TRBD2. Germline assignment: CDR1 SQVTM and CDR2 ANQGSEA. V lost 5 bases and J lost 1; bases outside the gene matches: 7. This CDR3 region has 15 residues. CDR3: CSVIPGLAASYEQYF. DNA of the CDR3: TGCAGCGTTATTCCGGGACTAGCGGCTTCCTACGAGCAGTACTTC.

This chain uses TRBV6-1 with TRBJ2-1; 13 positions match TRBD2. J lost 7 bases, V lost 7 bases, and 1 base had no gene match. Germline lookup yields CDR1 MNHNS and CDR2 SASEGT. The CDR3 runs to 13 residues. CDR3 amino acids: CASTGLAGNEQFF. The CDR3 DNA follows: TGTGCCAGCACGGGACTAGCGGGGAATGAGCAGTTCTTC.